This T cell receptor (beta chain) originates from a study of blood T cell repertoires in COVID-19. Study overall: Some COVID-19 samples were acute and others convalescent; all came from the United States, Italy and Spain. Sample material is recorded as cDNA or gDNA derived from T cells, B-cell-depleted T cells, or PBMCs.

Recruited during active infection, patients (from Seattle) were subsequently followed longitudinally. As handled by the study authors: Quantification of nucleated cells was approximated via reference gene primer amplification. TCRdb keeps only in-frame clones here, not all; method: immunoSEQ multiplex PCR. V, J and clone size were drawn from that table, and D and trimming were deduced from the DNA. The sample lists over 150,000 clones; more than 75% were seen once. The clonotype originates from a man aged 60-69 years with COVID-19, enrolled during active disease. Sequenced: peripheral blood.

CDR3 coding DNA: TGTGCCAGCAGCCAAGAACTAGCGGGAGGGCTGTACGAGCAGTACTTC. Protein product: CASSQELAGGLYEQYF. This chain connects TRBV5-4 to TRBJ2-7; 13 positions agree with TRBD2. The V and J ends lost 4 bases and 4 bases, in that order; junction bases with no gene match: 8. The V gene's germline CDR1 is SGHNT and CDR2 YYREEE (reference sequence). This CDR3 has 16 residues.